The source of this T cell receptor beta chain is a study of cytomegalovirus exposure and HLA in healthy donors. A remark on this clone: Its antigen is undetermined.

Overall study findings and caveats: Prior analysis indicated that the majority of TCR beta V segments exhibited productivity approximately 90% or approximately 30% of the time.

Germline CDR1 is SGDLS and CDR2 is YYNGEE. This CDR3 is built from 12 residues. V lost 2 bases and J lost 10, with 7 bases in between. The PCR contained 60 Vbeta and 13 Jbeta primers. Original analysis: A later analysis tallied approximately 87 million unique TCR beta chains, about 11 million of them shared. Here immunoSEQ multiplex PCR was the method, and the copy in TCRdb shows in-frame clones only, minus some. V, J and clone size are taken as reported in that table, and D and trimming were inferred from the DNA itself. The sample contains about 140,000 clones, roughly 65% of which appear only once.

Sequenced sample: PBMCs. This chain joins TRBV9 and TRBJ1-6; no clear D. The TCR sequence derives from a woman aged 25 to 39 in good health and CMV-seronegative. This CDR3 reads CASSVLSSPLHF. CDR3 nucleotides: TGTGCCAGCAGCGTTCTAAGCTCACCCCTCCACTTT.